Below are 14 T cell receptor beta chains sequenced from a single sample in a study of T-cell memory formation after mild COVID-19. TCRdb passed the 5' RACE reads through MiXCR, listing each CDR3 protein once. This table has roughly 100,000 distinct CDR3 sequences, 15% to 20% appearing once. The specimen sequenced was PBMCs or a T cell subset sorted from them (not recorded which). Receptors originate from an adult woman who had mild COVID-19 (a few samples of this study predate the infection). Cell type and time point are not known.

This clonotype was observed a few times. CDR3 DNA: TGCGCCAGCAGCTTCCGACAGGGGGCGGGAGATACGCAGTATTTT. This gives the protein CASSFRQGAGDTQYF. The rearrangement links TRBV4-1 to TRBJ2-3; 10 nucleotides line up with TRBD1. CDR3 length: 15 amino acids. Trimming at V came to 5 bases and at J to 5 bases, leaving 7 bases not matched to a gene. The germline CDR1 and CDR2 sequences are MGHRA and YSYEKL.

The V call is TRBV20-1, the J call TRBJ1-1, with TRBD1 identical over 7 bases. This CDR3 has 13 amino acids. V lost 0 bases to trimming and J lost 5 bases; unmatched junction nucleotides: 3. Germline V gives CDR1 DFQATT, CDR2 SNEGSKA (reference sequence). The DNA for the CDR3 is TGCAGTGCTAGAGATCTGACAGGGACTGAAGCTTTCTTT. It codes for CSARDLTGTEAFF.

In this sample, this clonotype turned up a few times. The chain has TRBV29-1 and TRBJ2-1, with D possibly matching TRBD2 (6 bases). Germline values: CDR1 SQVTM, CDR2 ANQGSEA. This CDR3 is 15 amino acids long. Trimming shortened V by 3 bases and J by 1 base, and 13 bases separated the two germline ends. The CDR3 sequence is CSVEGSGRSYNEQFF. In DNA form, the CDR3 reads TGCAGCGTTGAGGGGTCGGGGAGGTCCTACAATGAGCAGTTCTTC.

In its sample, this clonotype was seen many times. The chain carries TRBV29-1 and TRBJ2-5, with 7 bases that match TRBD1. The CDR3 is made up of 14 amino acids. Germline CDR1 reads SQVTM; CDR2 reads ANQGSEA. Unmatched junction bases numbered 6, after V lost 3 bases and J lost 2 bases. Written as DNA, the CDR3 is TGCAGCGTTGATCCCAGCAGGGGGCAAGAGACCCAGTACTTC. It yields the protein CSVDPSRGQETQYF.

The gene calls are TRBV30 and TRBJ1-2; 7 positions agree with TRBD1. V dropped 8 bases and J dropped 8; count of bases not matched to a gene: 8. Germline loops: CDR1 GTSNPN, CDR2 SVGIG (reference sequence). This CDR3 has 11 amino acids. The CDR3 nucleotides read TGTGCCCACAGGGGATTGGGCGGCTACACCTTC. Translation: CAHRGLGGYTF. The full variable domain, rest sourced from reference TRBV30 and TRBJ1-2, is SQTIHQWPATLVQPVGSPLSLECTVEGTSNPNLYWYRQAAGRGLQLLFYSVGIGQISSEVPQNLSASRPQDRQFILSSKKLLLSDSGFYLCAHRGLGGYTFGSGTRLTVV.

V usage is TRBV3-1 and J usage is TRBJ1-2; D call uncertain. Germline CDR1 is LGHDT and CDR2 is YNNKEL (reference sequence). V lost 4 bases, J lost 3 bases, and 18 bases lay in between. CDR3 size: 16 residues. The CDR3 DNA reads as TGTGCCAGCAGCCCCTTGAACCCTGGTGTGGACTATGGCTACACCTTC. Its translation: CASSPLNPGVDYGYTF.

The CDR3 sequence: CSARDPEGYEQYF. CDR3 coding DNA: TGCAGTGCTAGAGATCCGGAAGGCTACGAGCAGTACTTC. The chain couples TRBV20-1 to TRBJ2-7; D ambiguous. The CDR3 contains 13 residues. Trimming stripped 0 bases from V and 3 bases from J, with 9 bases between. The germline gives CDR1 DFQATT, CDR2 SNEGSKA (reference sequence).

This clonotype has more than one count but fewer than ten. The CDR3 protein is CSVVSIARTTPWRTARDEQYF. CDR3 nucleotide sequence: TGCAGCGTTGTAAGTATTGCTCGGACAACCCCTTGGCGGACGGCTAGAGACGAGCAGTACTTC. The chain joins TRBV29-1 to TRBJ2-7; weak D call: TRBD1 (5 bases). The CDR3 covers 21 residues. Trimming removed 4 bases from V and 5 bases from J, with 39 bases in between. Germline values: CDR1 SQVTM, CDR2 ANQGSEA.

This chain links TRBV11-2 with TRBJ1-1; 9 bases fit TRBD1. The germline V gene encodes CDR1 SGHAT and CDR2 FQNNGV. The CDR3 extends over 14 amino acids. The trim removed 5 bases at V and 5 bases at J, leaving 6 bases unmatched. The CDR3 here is CASSPNRGRTEAFF. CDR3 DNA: TGTGCCAGCAGCCCAAACAGGGGGCGTACTGAAGCTTTCTTT.

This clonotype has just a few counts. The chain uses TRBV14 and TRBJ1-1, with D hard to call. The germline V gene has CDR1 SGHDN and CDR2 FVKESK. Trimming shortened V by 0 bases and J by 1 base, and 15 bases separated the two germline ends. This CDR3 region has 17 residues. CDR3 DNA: TGTGCCAGCAGCCAAGATGAGGCAGAGAGATGGAACACTGAAGCTTTCTTT. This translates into CASSQDEAERWNTEAFF. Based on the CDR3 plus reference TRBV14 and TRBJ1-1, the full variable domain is EAGVTQFPSHSVIEKGQTVTLRCDPISGHDNLYWYRRVMGKEIKFLLHFVKESKQDESGMPNNRFLAERTGGTYSTLKVQPAELEDSGVYFCASSQDEAERWNTEAFFGQGTRLTVV.

For the CDR3, the DNA is TGTGCCAGCAGCACGGGACTAGCGGGACCTAGCACAGATACGCAGTATTTT. It translates to CASSTGLAGPSTDTQYF. The V gene is TRBV13, the J gene TRBJ2-3, with 13 positions matching TRBD2. The CDR3 extends over 17 amino acids. After removal of 5 bases from V and 0 bases from J, the junction contained 5 bases not matched to a gene. Germline values: CDR1 PRHDT, CDR2 FYEKMQ (reference sequence).

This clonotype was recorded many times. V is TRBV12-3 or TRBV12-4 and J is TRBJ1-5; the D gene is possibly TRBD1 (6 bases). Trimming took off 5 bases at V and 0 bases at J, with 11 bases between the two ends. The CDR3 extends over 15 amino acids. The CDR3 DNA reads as TGTGCCAGCAGTCCCCAGGGGATTAGCAATCAGCCCCAGCATTTT. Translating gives CASSPQGISNQPQHF.

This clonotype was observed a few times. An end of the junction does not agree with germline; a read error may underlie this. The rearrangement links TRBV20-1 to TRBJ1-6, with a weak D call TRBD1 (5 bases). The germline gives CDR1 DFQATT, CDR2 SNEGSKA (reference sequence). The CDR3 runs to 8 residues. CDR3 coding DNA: TGCAGTGCTCCGGGGGGGTACTTT. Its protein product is CSAPGGYF.

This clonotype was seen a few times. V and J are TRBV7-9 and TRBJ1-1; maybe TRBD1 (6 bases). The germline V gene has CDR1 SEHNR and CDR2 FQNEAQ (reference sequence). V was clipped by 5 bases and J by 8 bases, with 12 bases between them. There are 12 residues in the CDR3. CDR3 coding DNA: TGTGCCAGCAGCCTGGTTACAGGGGAAGCTTTCTTT. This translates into CASSLVTGEAFF.